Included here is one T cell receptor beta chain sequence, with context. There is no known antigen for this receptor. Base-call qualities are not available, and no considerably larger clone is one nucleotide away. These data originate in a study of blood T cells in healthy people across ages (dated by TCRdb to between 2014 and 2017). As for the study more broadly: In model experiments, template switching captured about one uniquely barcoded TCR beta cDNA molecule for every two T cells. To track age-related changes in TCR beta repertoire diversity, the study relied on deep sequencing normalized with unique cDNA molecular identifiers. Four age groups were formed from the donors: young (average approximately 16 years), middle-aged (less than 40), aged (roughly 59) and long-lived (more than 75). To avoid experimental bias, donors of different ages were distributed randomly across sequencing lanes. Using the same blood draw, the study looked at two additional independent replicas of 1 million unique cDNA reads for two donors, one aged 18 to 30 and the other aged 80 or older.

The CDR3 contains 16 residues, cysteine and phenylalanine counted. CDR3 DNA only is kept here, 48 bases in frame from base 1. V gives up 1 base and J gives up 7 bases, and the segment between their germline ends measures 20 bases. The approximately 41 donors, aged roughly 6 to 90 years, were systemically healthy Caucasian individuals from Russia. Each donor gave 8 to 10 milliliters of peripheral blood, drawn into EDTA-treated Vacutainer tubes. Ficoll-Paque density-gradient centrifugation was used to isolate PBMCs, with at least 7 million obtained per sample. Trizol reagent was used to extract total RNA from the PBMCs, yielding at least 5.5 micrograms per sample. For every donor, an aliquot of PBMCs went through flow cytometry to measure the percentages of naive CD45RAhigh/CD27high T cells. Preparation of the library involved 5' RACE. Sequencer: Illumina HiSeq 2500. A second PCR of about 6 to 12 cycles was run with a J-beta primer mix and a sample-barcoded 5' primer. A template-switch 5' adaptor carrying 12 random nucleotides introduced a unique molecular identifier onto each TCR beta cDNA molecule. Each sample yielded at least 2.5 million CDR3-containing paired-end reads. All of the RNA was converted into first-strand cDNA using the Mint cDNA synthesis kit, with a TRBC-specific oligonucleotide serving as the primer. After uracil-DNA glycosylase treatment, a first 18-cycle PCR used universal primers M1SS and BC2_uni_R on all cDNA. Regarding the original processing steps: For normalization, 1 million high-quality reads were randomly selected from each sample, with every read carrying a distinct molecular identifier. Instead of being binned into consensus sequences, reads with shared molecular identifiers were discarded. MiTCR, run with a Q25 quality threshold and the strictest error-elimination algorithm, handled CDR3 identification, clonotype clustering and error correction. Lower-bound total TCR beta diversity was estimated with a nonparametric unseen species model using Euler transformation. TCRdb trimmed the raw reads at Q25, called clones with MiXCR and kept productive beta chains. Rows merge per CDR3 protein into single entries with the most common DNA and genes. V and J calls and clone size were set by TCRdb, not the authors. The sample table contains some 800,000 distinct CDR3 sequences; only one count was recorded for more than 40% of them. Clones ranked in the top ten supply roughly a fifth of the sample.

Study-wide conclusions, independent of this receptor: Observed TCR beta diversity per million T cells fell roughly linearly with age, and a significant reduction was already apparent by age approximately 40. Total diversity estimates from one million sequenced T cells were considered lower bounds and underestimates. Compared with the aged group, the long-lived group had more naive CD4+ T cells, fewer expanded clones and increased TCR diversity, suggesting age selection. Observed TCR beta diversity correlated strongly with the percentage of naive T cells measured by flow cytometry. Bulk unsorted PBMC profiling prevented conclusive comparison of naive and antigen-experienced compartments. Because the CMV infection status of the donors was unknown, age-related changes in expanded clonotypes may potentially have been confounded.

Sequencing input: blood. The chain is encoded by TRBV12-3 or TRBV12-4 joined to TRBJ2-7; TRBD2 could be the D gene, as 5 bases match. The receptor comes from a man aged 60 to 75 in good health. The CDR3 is CASSLGGETATWEQYF. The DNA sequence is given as TGTGCCAGCAGTTTAGGGGGAGAGACTGCAACATGGGAGCAGTACTTC.